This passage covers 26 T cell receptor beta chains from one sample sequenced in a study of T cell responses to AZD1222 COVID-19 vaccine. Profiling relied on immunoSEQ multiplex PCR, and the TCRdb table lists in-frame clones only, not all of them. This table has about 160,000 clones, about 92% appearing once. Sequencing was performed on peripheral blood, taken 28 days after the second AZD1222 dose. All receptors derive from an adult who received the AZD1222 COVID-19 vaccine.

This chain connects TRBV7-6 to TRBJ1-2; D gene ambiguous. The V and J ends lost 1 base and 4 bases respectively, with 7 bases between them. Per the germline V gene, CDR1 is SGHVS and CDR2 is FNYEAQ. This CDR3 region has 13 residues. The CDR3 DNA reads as TGTGCCAGCAGCTTAGGAGGGAGCTATGGCTACACCTTC. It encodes CASSLGGSYGYTF.

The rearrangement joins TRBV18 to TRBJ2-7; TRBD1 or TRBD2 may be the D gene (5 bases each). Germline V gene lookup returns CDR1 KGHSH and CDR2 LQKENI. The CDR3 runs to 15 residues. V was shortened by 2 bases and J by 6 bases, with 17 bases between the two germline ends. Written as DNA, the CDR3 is TGTGCCAGCTCACCAATAAAGGGACGGCCCCCCGAGCAGTACTTC. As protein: CASSPIKGRPPEQYF. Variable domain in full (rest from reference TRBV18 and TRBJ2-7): NAGVMQNPRHLVRRRGQEARLRCSPMKGHSHVYWYRQLPEEGLKFMVYLQKENIIDESGMPKERFSAEFPKEGPSILRIQQVVRGDSAAYFCASSPIKGRPPEQYFGPGTRLTVT.

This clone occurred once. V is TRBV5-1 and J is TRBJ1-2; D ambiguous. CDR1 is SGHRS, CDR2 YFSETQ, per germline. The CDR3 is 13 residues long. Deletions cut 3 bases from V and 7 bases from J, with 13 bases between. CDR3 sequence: CASSSRPGSGYTF. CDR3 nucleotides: TGCGCCAGCAGCTCCCGACCCGGTAGTGGCTACACCTTC.

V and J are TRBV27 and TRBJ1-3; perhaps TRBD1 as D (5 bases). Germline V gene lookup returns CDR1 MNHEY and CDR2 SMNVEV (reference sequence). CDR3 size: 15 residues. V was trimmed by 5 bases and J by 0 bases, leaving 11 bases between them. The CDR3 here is CASSPRQSSGNTIYF. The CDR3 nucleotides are TGTGCCAGCAGTCCCCGACAGAGCTCTGGAAACACCATATATTTT.

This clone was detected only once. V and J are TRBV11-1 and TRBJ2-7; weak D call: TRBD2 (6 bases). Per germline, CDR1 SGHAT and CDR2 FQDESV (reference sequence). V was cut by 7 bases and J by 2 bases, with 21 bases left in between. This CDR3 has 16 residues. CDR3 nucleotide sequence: TGTGCCAGCACGGGCGGGGCGAGAACGAGAACCTACGAGCAGTACTTC. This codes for CASTGGARTRTYEQYF.

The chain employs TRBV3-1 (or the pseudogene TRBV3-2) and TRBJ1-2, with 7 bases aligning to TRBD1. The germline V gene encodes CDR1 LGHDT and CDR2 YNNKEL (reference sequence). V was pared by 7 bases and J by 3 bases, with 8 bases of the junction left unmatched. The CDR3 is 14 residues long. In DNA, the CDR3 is TGTGCCAGCACCTTATTTGGACAGGACTATGGCTACACCTTC. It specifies CASTLFGQDYGYTF.

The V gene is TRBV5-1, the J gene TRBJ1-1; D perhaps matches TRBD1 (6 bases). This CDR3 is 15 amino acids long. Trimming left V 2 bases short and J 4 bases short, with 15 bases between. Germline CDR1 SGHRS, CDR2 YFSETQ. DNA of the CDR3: TGCGCCAGCAGCTTCGTCCCAGGGGCAGGCACTGAAGCTTTCTTT. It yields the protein CASSFVPGAGTEAFF.

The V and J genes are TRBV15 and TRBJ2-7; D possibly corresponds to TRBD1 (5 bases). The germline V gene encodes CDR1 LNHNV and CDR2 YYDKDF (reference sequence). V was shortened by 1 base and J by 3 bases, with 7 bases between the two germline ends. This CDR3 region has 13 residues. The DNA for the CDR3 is TGTGCCACCAGCAGAGGTAGGGGCTACGAGCAGTACTTC. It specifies CATSRGRGYEQYF.

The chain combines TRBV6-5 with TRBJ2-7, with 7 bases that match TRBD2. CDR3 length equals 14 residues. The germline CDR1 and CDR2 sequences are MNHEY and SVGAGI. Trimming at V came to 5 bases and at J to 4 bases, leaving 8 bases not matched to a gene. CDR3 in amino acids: CASSRSPGGYEQYF. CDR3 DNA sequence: TGTGCCAGCAGTAGGTCCCCGGGGGGATACGAGCAGTACTTC.

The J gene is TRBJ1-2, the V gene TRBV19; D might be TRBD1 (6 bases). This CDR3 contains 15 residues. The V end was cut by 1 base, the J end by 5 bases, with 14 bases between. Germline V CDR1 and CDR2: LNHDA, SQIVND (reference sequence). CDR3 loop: CASSIGRGARYGYTF. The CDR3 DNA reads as TGTGCCAGTAGTATAGGGAGGGGGGCGCGATATGGCTACACCTTC. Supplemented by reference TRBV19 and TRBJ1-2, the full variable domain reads DGGITQSPKYLFRKEGQNVTLSCEQNLNHDAMYWYRQDPGQGLRLIYYSQIVNDFQKGDIAEGYSVSREKKESFPLTVTSAQKNPTAFYLCASSIGRGARYGYTFGSGTRLTVV.

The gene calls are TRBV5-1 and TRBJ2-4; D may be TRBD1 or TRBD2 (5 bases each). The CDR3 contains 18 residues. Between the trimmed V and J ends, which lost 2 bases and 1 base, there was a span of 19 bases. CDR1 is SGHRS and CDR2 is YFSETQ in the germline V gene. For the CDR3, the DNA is TGCGCCAGCAGCTTACGTGTGGCGGGCGAGGGGGCCAAAAACATTCAGTACTTC. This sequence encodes CASSLRVAGEGAKNIQYF.

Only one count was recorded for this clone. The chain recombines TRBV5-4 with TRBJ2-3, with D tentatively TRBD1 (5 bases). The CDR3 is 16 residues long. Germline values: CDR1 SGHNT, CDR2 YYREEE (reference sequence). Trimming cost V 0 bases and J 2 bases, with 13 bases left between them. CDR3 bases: TGTGCCAGCAGCTTGGGCAGGGATGAGTACACAGATACGCAGTATTTT. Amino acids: CASSLGRDEYTDTQYF.

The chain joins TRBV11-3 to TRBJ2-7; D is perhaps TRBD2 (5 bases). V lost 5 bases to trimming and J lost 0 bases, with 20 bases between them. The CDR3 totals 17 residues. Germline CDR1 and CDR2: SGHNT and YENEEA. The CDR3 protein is CASSPFGGRQSSYEQYF. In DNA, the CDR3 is TGTGCCAGCAGCCCCTTCGGCGGGCGCCAGAGCTCCTACGAGCAGTACTTC. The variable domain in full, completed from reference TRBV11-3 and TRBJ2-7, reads EAGVVQSPRYKIIEKKQPVAFWCNPISGHNTLYWYLQNLGQGPELLIRYENEEAVDDSQLPKDRFSAERLKGVDSTLKIQPAELGDSAVYLCASSPFGGRQSSYEQYFGPGTRLTVT.

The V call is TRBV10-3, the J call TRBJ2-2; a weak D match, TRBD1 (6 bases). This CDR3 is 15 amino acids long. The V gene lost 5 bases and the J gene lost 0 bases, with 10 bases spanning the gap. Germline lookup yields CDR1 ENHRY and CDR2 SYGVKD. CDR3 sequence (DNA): TGTGCCATCAGTAGACAGGACGCGAACACCGGGGAGCTGTTTTTT. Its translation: CAISRQDANTGELFF.

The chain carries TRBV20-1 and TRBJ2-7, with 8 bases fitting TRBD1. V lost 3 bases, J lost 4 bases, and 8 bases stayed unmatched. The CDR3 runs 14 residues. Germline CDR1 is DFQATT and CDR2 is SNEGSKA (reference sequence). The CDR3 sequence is CSASGQGAGYEQYF. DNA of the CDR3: TGCAGTGCTAGTGGGCAGGGGGCGGGGTACGAGCAGTACTTC.

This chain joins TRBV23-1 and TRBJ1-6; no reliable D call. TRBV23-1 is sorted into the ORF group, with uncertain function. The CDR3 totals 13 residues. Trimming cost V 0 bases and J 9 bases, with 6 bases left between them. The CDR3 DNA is TGCGCCAGCAGTCAATCGGCCGCTTCACCCCTCCACTTT. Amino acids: CASSQSAASPLHF.

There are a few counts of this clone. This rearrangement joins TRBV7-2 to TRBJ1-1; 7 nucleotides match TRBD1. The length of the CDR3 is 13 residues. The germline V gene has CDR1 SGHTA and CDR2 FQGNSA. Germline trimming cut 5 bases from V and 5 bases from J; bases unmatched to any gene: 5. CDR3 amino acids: CASSTQGDTEAFF. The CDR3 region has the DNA TGTGCCAGCAGCACGCAGGGGGATACTGAAGCTTTCTTT.

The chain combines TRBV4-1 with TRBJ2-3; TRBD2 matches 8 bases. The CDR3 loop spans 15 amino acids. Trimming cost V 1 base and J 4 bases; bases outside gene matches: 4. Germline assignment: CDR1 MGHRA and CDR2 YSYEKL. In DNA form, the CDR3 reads TGCGCCAGCAGCCAAGCGGGAGGGCCGCCAGATACGCAGTATTTT. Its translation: CASSQAGGPPDTQYF.

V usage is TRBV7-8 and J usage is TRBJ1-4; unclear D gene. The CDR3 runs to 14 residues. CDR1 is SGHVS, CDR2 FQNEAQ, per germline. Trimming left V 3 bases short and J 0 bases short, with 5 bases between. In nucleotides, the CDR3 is TGTGCCAGCAGCTTTGGGGCAACTAATGAAAAACTGTTTTTT. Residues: CASSFGATNEKLFF.

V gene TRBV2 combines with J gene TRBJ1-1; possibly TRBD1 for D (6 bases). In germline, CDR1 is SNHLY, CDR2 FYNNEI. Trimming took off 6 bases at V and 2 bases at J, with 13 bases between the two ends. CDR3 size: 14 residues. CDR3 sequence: CASSEGGINTEAFF. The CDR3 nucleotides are TGTGCCAGCAGCGAGGGGGGTATTAACACTGAAGCTTTCTTT.

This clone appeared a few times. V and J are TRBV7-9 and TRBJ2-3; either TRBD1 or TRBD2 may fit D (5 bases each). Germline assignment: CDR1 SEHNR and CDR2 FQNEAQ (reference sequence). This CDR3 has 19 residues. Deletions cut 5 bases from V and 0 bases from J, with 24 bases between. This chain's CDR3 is CASSPLSSGPRVSTDTQYF. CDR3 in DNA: TGTGCCAGCAGCCCTCTCTCCTCGGGGCCGCGGGTTAGCACAGATACGCAGTATTTT.

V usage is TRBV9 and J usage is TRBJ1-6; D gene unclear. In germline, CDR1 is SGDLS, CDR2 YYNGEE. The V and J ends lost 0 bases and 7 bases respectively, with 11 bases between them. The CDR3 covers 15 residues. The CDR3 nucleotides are TGTGCCAGCAGCGTAGTAGGTGGGGTGAATTCACCCCTCCACTTT. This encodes CASSVVGGVNSPLHF.

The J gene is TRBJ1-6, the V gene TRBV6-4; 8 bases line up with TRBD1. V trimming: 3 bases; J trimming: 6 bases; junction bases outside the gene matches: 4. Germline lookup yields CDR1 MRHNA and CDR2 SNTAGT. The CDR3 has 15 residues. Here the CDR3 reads CASSEQGVSNSPLHF. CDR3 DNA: TGTGCCAGCAGTGAACAGGGGGTCTCTAATTCACCCCTCCACTTT.

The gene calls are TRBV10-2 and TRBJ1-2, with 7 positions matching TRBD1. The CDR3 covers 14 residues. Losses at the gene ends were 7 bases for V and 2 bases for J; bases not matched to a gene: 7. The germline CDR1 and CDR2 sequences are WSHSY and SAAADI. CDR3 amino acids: CASKSTGTNYGYTF. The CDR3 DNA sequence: TGCGCCAGCAAATCGACAGGGACCAACTATGGCTACACCTTC.

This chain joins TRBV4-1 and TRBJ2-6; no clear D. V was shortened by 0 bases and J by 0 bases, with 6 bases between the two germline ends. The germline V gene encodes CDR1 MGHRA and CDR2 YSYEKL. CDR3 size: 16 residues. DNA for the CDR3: TGCGCCAGCAGCCAAGACTCGGCCTCTGGGGCCAACGTCCTGACTTTC. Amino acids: CASSQDSASGANVLTF.

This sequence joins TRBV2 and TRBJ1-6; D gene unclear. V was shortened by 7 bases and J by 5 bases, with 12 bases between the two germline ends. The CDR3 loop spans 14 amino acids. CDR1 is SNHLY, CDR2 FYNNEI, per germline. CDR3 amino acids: CASKGLRDNSPLHF. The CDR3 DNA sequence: TGTGCCAGCAAGGGATTAAGGGATAATTCACCCCTCCACTTT.